Below are 9 T cell receptor beta chains sequenced from a single sample in a study of T-cell memory formation after mild COVID-19. One entry per CDR3 protein, called by TCRdb with MiXCR from the 5' RACE reads. The data contain 350,000 to 500,000 distinct CDR3 sequences, around 22% of them singletons. Sample: PBMCs or a T cell subset sorted from them (not recorded which). These receptors were collected from an adult woman who had mild COVID-19 (a few samples of this study predate the infection). Cell type and time point are not known.

J is TRBJ1-2 and V is TRBV29-1, with D perhaps matching TRBD1 (6 bases). The CDR3 is 13 amino acids. The V gene's germline CDR1 is SQVTM and CDR2 ANQGSEA. Trimming stripped 6 bases from V and 5 bases from J, with 16 bases between. The CDR3 sequence: CSVLGGAEYGYTF. The DNA of the CDR3 is TGCAGCGTCCTGGGGGGCGCGGAGTATGGCTACACCTTC. Looking up the rest from reference TRBV29-1 and TRBJ1-2 gives the full variable domain: SAVISQKPSRDICQRGTSLTIQCQVDSQVTMMFWYRQQPGQSLTLIATANQGSEATYESGFVIDKFPISRPNLTFSTLTVSNMSPEDSSIYLCSVLGGAEYGYTFGSGTRLTVV.

This clonotype appeared a few times. The V gene is TRBV6-4, the J gene TRBJ2-2; tentatively, D is TRBD2 (5 bases). Per germline, CDR1 MRHNA and CDR2 SNTAGT. Trimming cost V 0 bases and J 3 bases, with 8 bases left between them. The CDR3 sequence is 15 residues long. CDR3 in amino acids: CASSDSAGDTGELFF. The CDR3 DNA sequence: TGTGCCAGCAGTGACTCGGCCGGGGACACCGGGGAGCTGTTTTTT.

The chain couples TRBV6-6 to TRBJ1-4; the D gene is possibly TRBD1 (5 bases). Deletions cut 4 bases from V and 5 bases from J, with 8 bases between. The CDR3 extends over 13 amino acids. The V gene's germline CDR1 is MNHNY and CDR2 SVGAGI (reference sequence). The CDR3 DNA is TGTGCCAGCAGTTCGCCAGGGAATGAAAAACTGTTTTTT. Its protein is CASSSPGNEKLFF.

This clonotype was recorded a few times. The chain combines TRBV7-6 with TRBJ1-1, with a tentative D call TRBD1 (6 bases). Germline CDR1 reads SGHVS; CDR2 reads FNYEAQ. CDR3 length equals 21 residues. Trimming left V 1 base short and J 1 base short, with 28 bases between. The CDR3 here is CASSLDFSGTRTQLQNTEAFF. The CDR3 DNA reads as TGTGCCAGCAGCTTAGATTTCTCCGGGACACGGACGCAATTACAGAACACTGAAGCTTTCTTT.

This clonotype was detected only a few times. The rearrangement joins TRBV6-5 to TRBJ1-2, with D uncertain. The CDR3 covers 14 residues. The V gene lost 6 bases and the J gene lost 0 bases, with 11 bases spanning the gap. Germline CDR1 and CDR2: MNHEY and SVGAGI. The CDR3 bases are TGTGCCAGCAGAAGAGCTGGGGCTAACTATGGCTACACCTTC. Translated: CASRRAGANYGYTF.

This chain connects TRBV30 to TRBJ1-2; D is unclear. CDR1 and CDR2 (germline): GTSNPN, SVGIG (reference sequence). The V and J ends lost 0 bases and 1 base respectively, with 6 bases between them. This CDR3 contains 13 residues. This chain's CDR3 is CAWSVNLNYGYTF. The CDR3 region has the DNA TGTGCCTGGAGTGTAAACCTTAACTATGGCTACACCTTC.

This clonotype turned up a few times. The chain uses TRBV7-6 and TRBJ2-3; 7 nucleotides line up with TRBD1. In germline, CDR1 is SGHVS, CDR2 FNYEAQ. This CDR3 has 16 amino acids. J lost 2 bases, V lost 5 bases, and 10 bases had no gene match. CDR3 DNA: TGTGCCAGCAGCCTCAGGCTGGGACAGAACACAGATACGCAGTATTTT. Its translation is CASSLRLGQNTDTQYF.

This sequence joins TRBV10-3 and TRBJ1-3; D remains unclear. Trimming left V 4 bases short and J 4 bases short, with 5 bases between. The CDR3 runs 12 residues. Per germline, CDR1 ENHRY and CDR2 SYGVKD. The CDR3 nucleotides read TGTGCCATCAGTGTCCTGGGAAACACCATATATTTT. It encodes CAISVLGNTIYF.

This clonotype was seen only a few times. The chain recombines TRBV5-5 with TRBJ2-5; TRBD1 might be the D (6 bases). V dropped 3 bases and J dropped 4 bases, with 19 bases sitting between them. This CDR3 has 16 residues. CDR1 is SGHKS, CDR2 YYEKEE, per germline (reference sequence). The CDR3 protein is CASSSHLHRVRETQYF. CDR3 in DNA: TGTGCCAGCAGCTCTCACCTCCACAGGGTTCGAGAGACCCAGTACTTC.